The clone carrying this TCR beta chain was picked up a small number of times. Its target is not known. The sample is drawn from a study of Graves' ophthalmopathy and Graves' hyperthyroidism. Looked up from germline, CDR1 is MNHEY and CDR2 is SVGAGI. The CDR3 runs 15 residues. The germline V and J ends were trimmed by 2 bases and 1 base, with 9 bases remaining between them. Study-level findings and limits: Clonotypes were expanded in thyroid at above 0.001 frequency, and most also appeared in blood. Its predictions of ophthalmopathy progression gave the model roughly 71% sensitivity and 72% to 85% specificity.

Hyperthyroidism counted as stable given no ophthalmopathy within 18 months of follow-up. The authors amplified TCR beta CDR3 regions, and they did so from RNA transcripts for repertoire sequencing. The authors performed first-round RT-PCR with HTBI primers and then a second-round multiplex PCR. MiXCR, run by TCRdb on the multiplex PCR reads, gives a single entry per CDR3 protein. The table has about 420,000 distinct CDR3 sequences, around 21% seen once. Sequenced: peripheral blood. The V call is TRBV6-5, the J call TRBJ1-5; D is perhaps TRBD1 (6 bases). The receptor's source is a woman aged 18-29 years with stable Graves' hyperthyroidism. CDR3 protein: CASSYGGRSNQPQHF. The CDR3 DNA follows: TGTGCCAGCAGTTACGGGGGCAGGAGCAATCAGCCCCAGCATTTT.